This entry lists 15 T cell receptor beta chains sequenced from one sample in a study of T cells in Graves' hyperthyroidism and ophthalmopathy. It was RNA transcripts that yielded the amplified TCR beta CDR3 regions. An initial round of RT-PCR targeting the TCR CDR3 relied on the HTBI primer set. From the multiplex PCR reads, TCRdb called clonotypes with MiXCR, one entry per CDR3 protein. The data contain 600,000 to 800,000 distinct CDR3 sequences, under 45% of them seen just once; the ten biggest clones take up 31%. Sequencing was performed on blood. These receptors all come from a woman between 40 and 50 years old with Graves' hyperthyroidism.

This clonotype was seen a handful of times. Here the CDR3 reads CASSQHTGGAGNTEAFF. Here the CDR3 DNA reads TGCGCCAGCAGCCAACATACAGGGGGCGCGGGGAACACTGAAGCTTTCTTT. The rearrangement uses TRBV4-3 and TRBJ1-1; TRBD1 matches 9 bases. CDR1 and CDR2 from the germline V gene are LGHNA and YSLEER. Trimming at V came to 2 bases and at J to 1 base, leaving 8 bases not matched to a gene. CDR3 length: 17 amino acids.

V usage is TRBV6-6 and J usage is TRBJ2-7; D unclear. V dropped 4 bases and J dropped 1 base, with 17 bases sitting between them. The CDR3 length is 16 residues. Germline V gene sequence: CDR1 MNHNY, CDR2 SVGAGI (reference sequence). The CDR3 DNA reads TGTGCCAGCAGTTCCCCTCCGGAGAGGTCGTCCTACGAGCAGTACTTC. It yields the protein CASSSPPERSSYEQYF.

This clonotype was found many times. The chain has TRBV29-1 and TRBJ2-7; D is unclear. CDR1 and CDR2 (germline): SQVTM, ANQGSEA. The CDR3 contains 14 residues. Deletions cut 6 bases from V and 0 bases from J, with 15 bases between. The CDR3 nucleotides are TGCAGCGTGGTCGACGGGTTCAGCTCCTACGAGCAGTACTTC. Translated: CSVVDGFSSYEQYF.

Remarks on this clonotype: Just one base apart from a much larger clone, this may be a read error. This chain joins TRBV19 and TRBJ1-5; 8 bases are shared with TRBD1. Germline V lookup: CDR1 LNHDA, CDR2 SQIVND (reference sequence). The CDR3 runs to 14 residues. This CDR3 is CVTTPDRAKQPQHF. DNA of the CDR3: TGTGTCACCACCCCGGACAGGGCCAAACAGCCCCAGCATTTT.

On this clonotype itself: A read error may explain this, as a much larger clone is one base away. The chain carries TRBV10-3 and TRBJ2-2; TRBD2 might be the D (5 bases). This CDR3 has 16 residues. Germline loops: CDR1 ENHRY, CDR2 SYGVKD. In nucleotides, the CDR3 is TGTGCCATCAGGCGAGGAGTCGGGGAGAACACCGGGGAGCCGTTTTTT. Residues: CAIRRGVGENTGEPFF.

This clonotype has more than one count but fewer than ten. This chain links TRBV12-3 or TRBV12-4 with TRBJ1-2; no clear D gene. The CDR3 has 12 amino acids. Trimming stripped 1 base from V and 9 bases from J, with 9 bases between. The CDR3 reads CASSLGAGSYTF. The CDR3 nucleotides are TGTGCCAGCAGTTTAGGGGCAGGTAGCTACACCTTC.

This chain uses TRBV12-3 or TRBV12-4 with TRBJ2-5; D possibly corresponds to TRBD2 (5 bases). The CDR3 is 16 residues long. V lost 2 bases to trimming and J lost 0 bases, with 13 bases between them. The CDR3 protein is CASSLSTAANQETQYF. In DNA, the CDR3 is TGTGCCAGCAGTTTATCCACAGCGGCGAACCAAGAGACCCAGTACTTC.

CDR3 protein: CSARWAAGNQPQHF. The CDR3 nucleotides read TGCAGTGCTAGATGGGCCGCAGGCAATCAGCCCCAGCATTTT. This rearrangement joins TRBV20-1 to TRBJ1-5; D not resolved. V was shortened by 2 bases and J by 2 bases, with 10 bases between the two germline ends. The CDR3 has 14 amino acids. Per germline, CDR1 DFQATT and CDR2 SNEGSKA (reference sequence).

On this clonotype itself: One junction end disagrees with the germline gene, perhaps due to a read error. The gene calls are TRBV20-1 and TRBJ1-2; TRBD1 agrees at 12 bases. Germline V gene lookup returns CDR1 DFQATT and CDR2 SNEGSKA (reference sequence). The CDR3 is 18 residues long. The CDR3 reads CGAETPPGQGAGNYGYTF. DNA for the CDR3: TGCGGTGCCGAAACCCCCCCGGGACAGGGGGCCGGGAACTATGGCTACACCTTC.

This clonotype appeared many times. The chain uses TRBV25-1 and TRBJ1-6; D is perhaps TRBD1 (5 bases). Trimming pared 3 bases from V and 8 bases from J, leaving 14 bases between. The CDR3 runs to 15 residues. From germline, CDR1 is MGHDK and CDR2 SYGVNS. For the CDR3, the DNA is TGTGCCAGCAGTGATCGATCAGGGAGACATTCACCCCTCCACTTT. As protein: CASSDRSGRHSPLHF.

This clonotype came up a few times. This chain connects TRBV11-2 to TRBJ2-5; weak D call: TRBD2 (5 bases). The germline CDR1 and CDR2 sequences are SGHAT and FQNNGV. CDR3 length: 14 residues. Trimming pared 5 bases from V and 5 bases from J, leaving 15 bases between. CDR3 protein: CASSPGGGWETQYF. CDR3 DNA: TGTGCCAGCAGCCCAGGAGGCGGCTGGGAGACCCAGTACTTC.

J is TRBJ2-7 and V is TRBV7-8, with D perhaps matching TRBD2 (5 bases). The CDR3 totals 14 residues. The germline CDR1 and CDR2 sequences are SGHVS and FQNEAQ. V was shortened by 1 base and J by 5 bases, with 12 bases between the two germline ends. The CDR3 DNA reads as TGTGCCAGCAGCTTAGTTGGACTCACTGACGAGCAGTACTTC. This encodes CASSLVGLTDEQYF.

This clonotype was observed at least ten times. V usage is TRBV6-5 and J usage is TRBJ1-2, with D maybe TRBD1 (5 bases). V was shortened by 5 bases and J by 5 bases, with 12 bases between the two germline ends. Germline V gives CDR1 MNHEY, CDR2 SVGAGI. This CDR3 region has 13 residues. In nucleotides, the CDR3 is TGTGCCAGCAGTCGGACATCTTCTTATGGCTACACCTTC. Translating it yields CASSRTSSYGYTF.

This clonotype was observed a few times. The V gene is TRBV10-3, the J gene TRBJ1-2; D perhaps matches TRBD1 (5 bases). V gave up 2 bases and J gave up 2 bases, with 9 bases separating them. Germline CDR1 ENHRY, CDR2 SYGVKD. There are 14 residues in the CDR3. CDR3 sequence (DNA): TGTGCCATCAGTGAGGGGACGGCGAACTATGGCTACACCTTC. Protein sequence: CAISEGTANYGYTF.

The CDR3 loop reads CASSYQRGLLGYGYTF. The DNA for the CDR3 is TGTGCCAGCAGTTATCAGAGGGGGCTTTTAGGCTATGGCTACACCTTC. The chain carries TRBV6-5 and TRBJ1-2; 7 bases are shared with TRBD1. The CDR3 consists of 16 residues. Germline V gene data show CDR1 as MNHEY and CDR2 as SVGAGI. Trimming cost V 3 bases and J 4 bases; bases outside gene matches: 11.